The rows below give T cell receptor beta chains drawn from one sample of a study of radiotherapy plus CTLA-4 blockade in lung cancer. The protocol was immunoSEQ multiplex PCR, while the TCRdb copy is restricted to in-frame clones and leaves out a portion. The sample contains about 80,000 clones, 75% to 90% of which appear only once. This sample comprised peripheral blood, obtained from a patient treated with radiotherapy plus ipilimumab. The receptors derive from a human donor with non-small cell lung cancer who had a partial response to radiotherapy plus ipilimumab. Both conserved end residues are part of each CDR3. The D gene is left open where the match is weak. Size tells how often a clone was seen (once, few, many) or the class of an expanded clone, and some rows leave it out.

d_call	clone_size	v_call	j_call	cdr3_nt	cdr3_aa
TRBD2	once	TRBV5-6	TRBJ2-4	TGTGCCAGCAGCGGACTAGCGGGACCCAAAAACATTCAGTACTTC	CASSGLAGPKNIQYF
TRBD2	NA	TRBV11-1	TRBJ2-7	TGTGCCAGCAGCTCGCCTTTAGCGGGAGGGGACTACGAGCAGTACTTC	CASSSPLAGGDYEQYF
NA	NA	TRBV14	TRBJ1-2	TGTGCCAGCAGCCAAGGTGGAGATAACTATGGCTACACCTTC	CASSQGGDNYGYTF
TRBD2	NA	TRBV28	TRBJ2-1	TGTGCCAGCAGTTTAGCGGGAGGACCCAATGAGCAGTTCTTC	CASSLAGGPNEQFF
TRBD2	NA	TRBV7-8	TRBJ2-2	TGTGCCAGCAGCTCCCGGGGTAGCGGGAGGGAGCTGTTTTTT	CASSSRGSGRELFF
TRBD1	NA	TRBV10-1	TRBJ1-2	TGCGCCAGCAGTGAGGGGACAGCTAACTATGGCTACACCTTC	CASSEGTANYGYTF
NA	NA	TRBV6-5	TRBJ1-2	TGTGCCAGCTTCGAAGGGAGGCAGGAGCACTATGGCTACACCTTC	CASFEGRQEHYGYTF
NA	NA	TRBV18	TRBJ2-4	TGTGCCAGCTCACCACCGGGGCAGAAAAACATTCAGTACTTC	CASSPPGQKNIQYF
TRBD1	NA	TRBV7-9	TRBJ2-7	TGTGCCAGCAGCTCGGACAGGACTTACGAGCAGTACTTC	CASSSDRTYEQYF
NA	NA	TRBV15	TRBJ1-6	TGTGCCACCAGCAGAGAATCCGGGGGACGAGGTTCACCCCTCCACTTT	CATSRESGGRGSPLHF
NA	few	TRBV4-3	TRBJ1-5	TGCGCCAGCAGCCAAGTGATATCAGAGGTTCAGCCCCAGCATTTT	CASSQVISEVQPQHF
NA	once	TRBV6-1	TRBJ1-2	TGTGCCAGCAGTGGGGGACTCTTC	CASSGGLF
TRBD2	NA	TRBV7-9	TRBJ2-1	TGTGCCAGCAGCCCAAGCGGGAGCTCCTACAATGAGCAGTTCTTC	CASSPSGSSYNEQFF
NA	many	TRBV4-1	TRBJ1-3	TGCGCCAGCAAGAGTCATTCTGGAAACACCATATATTTT	CASKSHSGNTIYF
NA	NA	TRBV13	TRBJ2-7	TGTGCCAGCAGCTTAGAGGAGTCCTACGAGCAGTACTTC	CASSLEESYEQYF
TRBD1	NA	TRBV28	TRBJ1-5	TGTGCCAGCGGATACAGGGGGCAAGGCAATCAGCCCCAGCATTTT	CASGYRGQGNQPQHF
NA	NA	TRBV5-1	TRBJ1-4	TGCGCCAGCAGCTTGACAGCCCCTAATGAAAAACTGTTTTTT	CASSLTAPNEKLFF
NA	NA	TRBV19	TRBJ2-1	TGTGCCAGTAGTATTGGCTCGACGGGTGAGCAGTTCTTC	CASSIGSTGEQFF
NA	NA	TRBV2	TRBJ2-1	TGTGCCAGCAGGGATGACAGGTCCAATGAGCAGTTCTTC	CASRDDRSNEQFF